This T cell receptor beta chain was obtained from a study of graft-versus-host responses after intestinal transplantation. Study results and limitations: In recipient marrow, GvH clones were found, and some appeared first in ileum or blood.

Losses at the gene ends were 2 bases for V and 4 bases for J; bases not matched to a gene: 3. CDR1 SGDLS and CDR2 YYNGEE come from the germline V gene. The CDR3 length is 14 residues. TCRdb's table, derived via immunoSEQ multiplex PCR, lists solely in-frame clones and lacks some. The sample lists 90,000 to 100,000 clones; roughly 90% were seen once. Points on this clone: Its antigen is undetermined.

This sample comprised unstimulated CD8+ T cells sorted from spleen or lymph node cells, obtained before intestinal transplant. The TCR was taken from a human donor who received an intestinal transplant. V is TRBV9 and J is TRBJ1-1, with 9 positions matching TRBD1. The CDR3 bases are TGTGCCAGCAGCGTTTCGACAGGGGGCACTGAAGCTTTCTTT. Translated, it gives CASSVSTGGTEAFF.